These 5 T cell receptor beta chains originate from one sample sequenced in a study of cytomegalovirus exposure and HLA in healthy donors. PCR was performed using 60 Vbeta and 13 Jbeta primers. Sequenced by immunoSEQ multiplex PCR; TCRdb stores in-frame clones only, minus some. Of around 170,000 clones listed, around 80% are singletons. The material sequenced was PBMCs. These receptors were taken from a middle-aged man in good health and CMV-seronegative.

J is TRBJ2-2 and V is TRBV30; D unresolved. The CDR3 loop spans 13 amino acids. With 0 bases removed from V and 6 bases from J, the gap between germline ends came to 8 bases. The germline V gene has CDR1 GTSNPN and CDR2 SVGIG (reference sequence). Here the CDR3 DNA reads TGTGCCTGGAGTGTACGAAAGCCCGGGGAGCTGTTTTTT. This codes for CAWSVRKPGELFF.

Here the CDR3 DNA reads TGTGCCAGCAGTTTATCCCCCGGGTGGAGGCAGCCCCAGCATTTT. Protein: CASSLSPGWRQPQHF. The chain carries TRBV27 and TRBJ1-5; D call uncertain. The CDR3 covers 15 residues. Germline lookup yields CDR1 MNHEY and CDR2 SMNVEV (reference sequence). V was clipped by 0 bases and J by 7 bases, with 13 bases between them.

This clone occurred a few times. The chain carries TRBV5-5 and TRBJ2-7; a possible D gene is TRBD2 (6 bases). Trimming pared 3 bases from V and 1 base from J, leaving 11 bases between. CDR1 and CDR2 from the germline V gene are SGHKS and YYEKEE (reference sequence). CDR3 length equals 14 residues. The CDR3 reads CASSWEVGSYEQYF. The CDR3 DNA reads as TGTGCCAGCAGCTGGGAGGTGGGGTCCTACGAGCAGTACTTC.

The chain joins TRBV4-3 to TRBJ2-7, with TRBD2 matching 13 bases. Germline-derived CDR1 and CDR2 are LGHNA and YSLEER. V dropped 4 bases and J dropped 4; count of bases not matched to a gene: 4. CDR3 length equals 15 residues. DNA of the CDR3: TGCGCCAGCAGCCTTGGACTAGCGGGAGCTTACGAGCAGTACTTC. It translates to CASSLGLAGAYEQYF.

Only one count was recorded for this clone. The chain is built from TRBV20-1 and TRBJ1-2; tentative D call: TRBD1 (5 bases). CDR3 size: 11 residues. Germline CDR1 and CDR2: DFQATT and SNEGSKA (reference sequence). V dropped 1 base and J dropped 7 bases, with 7 bases sitting between them. The CDR3 sequence is CSARAGSGYTF. In DNA form, the CDR3 reads TGCAGTGCTAGAGCAGGGTCTGGCTACACCTTC.